The 18 T cell receptor beta chains given below trace back to one sample, sequenced in a study of blood T cells in healthy people across ages. A J-beta primer mix and a sample-barcoded 5' primer were used in a second PCR of roughly 7 to 12 cycles. TCRdb re-analysed the 5' RACE reads in MiXCR, keeping a single row per CDR3 protein. The sample holds 380,000 or so distinct CDR3 sequences, 50% to 60% seen once. The material sequenced was blood. The receptors derive from a man in his 60s in good health.

This clonotype occurred many times. The V call is TRBV7-3, the J call TRBJ2-7; possibly TRBD2 for D (6 bases). The CDR3 sequence is 13 residues long. The V gene's germline CDR1 is SGHTA and CDR2 FQGTGA. Trimming took off 5 bases at V and 6 bases at J, with 14 bases between the two ends. The CDR3 here is CASSLREKGEQYF. CDR3 nucleotides: TGTGCCAGCAGCCTCCGGGAGAAGGGCGAGCAGTACTTC. The whole variable domain, filled in from reference TRBV7-3 and TRBJ2-7, reads GAGVSQTPSNKVTEKGKYVELRCDPISGHTALYWYRQSLGQGPEFLIYFQGTGAADDSGLPNDRFFAVRPEGSVSTLKIQRTERGDSAVYLCASSLREKGEQYFGPGTRLTVT.

This clonotype was seen more than once but under ten times. The chain uses TRBV4-1 and TRBJ2-5; no clear D. Germline CDR1 is MGHRA and CDR2 is YSYEKL. The CDR3 extends over 16 amino acids. V was shortened by 3 bases and J by 3 bases, with 17 bases between the two germline ends. The CDR3 DNA reads as TGCGCCAGCAGCCACGATGGCTACTACCAAAAAGAGACCCAGTACTTC. The encoded protein is CASSHDGYYQKETQYF.

The chain couples TRBV14 to TRBJ2-1; TRBD2 agrees at 10 bases. The V segment lost 2 bases and the J segment 6 bases; nucleotides outside the gene matches: 10. The germline V gene has CDR1 SGHDN and CDR2 FVKESK. This CDR3 is built from 17 residues. CDR3 nucleotides: TGTGCCAGCAGCCAAATAACTAGCGGGGCGGAATTCAATGAGCAGTTCTTC. This translates into CASSQITSGAEFNEQFF.

This clonotype was picked up a small number of times. The chain has TRBV7-3 and TRBJ2-1; 7 bases map to TRBD2. Germline CDR1 reads SGHTA; CDR2 reads FQGTGA. V shed 2 bases, J shed 4 bases, and the junction held 5 bases outside the gene matches. The length of the CDR3 is 15 residues. The CDR3 DNA reads TGTGCCAGCAGCTTAGGAGCGGGGCGGTACAATGAGCAGTTCTTC. This encodes CASSLGAGRYNEQFF. The variable domain in full, with the rest retrieved from reference TRBV7-3 and TRBJ2-1, is GAGVSQTPSNKVTEKGKYVELRCDPISGHTALYWYRQSLGQGPEFLIYFQGTGAADDSGLPNDRFFAVRPEGSVSTLKIQRTERGDSAVYLCASSLGAGRYNEQFFGPGTRLTVL.

This clonotype was picked up a small number of times. The chain links TRBV12-3 or TRBV12-4 to TRBJ1-1; D may be TRBD1 (5 bases). CDR3 length equals 12 residues. V was cut by 1 base and J by 6 bases, with 6 bases left in between. The CDR3 bases are TGTGCCAGCAGTTTAGGGGGGGCTGAAGCTTTCTTT. Protein product: CASSLGGAEAFF.

The CDR3 loop reads CASSQPIGAPISYNEQFF. CDR3 DNA sequence: TGTGCCAGCAGCCAACCCATAGGAGCGCCGATCTCCTACAATGAGCAGTTCTTC. This chain joins TRBV7-8 and TRBJ2-1; D is unclear. Trimming shortened V by 5 bases and J by 0 bases, and 20 bases separated the two germline ends. CDR1 SGHVS and CDR2 FQNEAQ come from the germline V gene. The CDR3 runs to 18 residues.

Many counts were recorded for this clonotype. The chain employs TRBV20-1 and TRBJ1-2, with 7 bases lining up with TRBD1. This CDR3 contains 12 residues. The germline V gene has CDR1 DFQATT and CDR2 SNEGSKA (reference sequence). J gave up 7 bases and V 6 bases, and 8 bases lay outside the gene matches. The CDR3 spells CSAVDRAGGYTF. In DNA form, the CDR3 reads TGCAGTGCGGTAGACAGGGCAGGTGGCTACACCTTC.

Only a few counts were recorded for this clonotype. The J gene is TRBJ2-1, the V gene TRBV10-1, with D tentatively TRBD1 or TRBD2 (5 bases each). Trimming left V 11 bases short and J 4 bases short, with 27 bases between. The germline CDR1 and CDR2 sequences are WNHNN and SYGVQD (reference sequence). The CDR3 runs 17 residues. CDR3 residues: CASRQVWDPILYNEQFF. The DNA of the CDR3 is TGCGCCTCTCGTCAGGTGTGGGACCCTATCCTTTACAATGAGCAGTTCTTC.

This chain connects TRBV18 to TRBJ2-2; no clear D. Germline CDR1 and CDR2: KGHSH and LQKENI. Trimming removed 6 bases at V and 5 bases at J, with 16 bases between. The length of the CDR3 is 15 residues. The CDR3 reads CASSREPRGTGELFF. The DNA for the CDR3 is TGTGCCAGCTCCCGTGAGCCCCGTGGAACCGGGGAGCTGTTTTTT. Together with reference TRBV18 and TRBJ2-2, the CDR3 gives the full variable domain: NAGVMQNPRHLVRRRGQEARLRCSPMKGHSHVYWYRQLPEEGLKFMVYLQKENIIDESGMPKERFSAEFPKEGPSILRIQQVVRGDSAAYFCASSREPRGTGELFFGEGSRLTVL.

V is TRBV7-3 and J is TRBJ2-3, with 9 bases fitting TRBD2. J was trimmed by 6 bases and V by 5 bases; bases with no gene match: 6. CDR1 is SGHTA, CDR2 FQGTGA, per germline. CDR3 length equals 14 residues. CDR3 protein: CASSQTSGRDTQYF. The DNA for the CDR3 is TGTGCCAGCAGCCAGACTAGCGGCCGGGATACGCAGTATTTT.

This clonotype was observed a handful of times. The V call is TRBV5-1, the J call TRBJ2-5; TRBD2 is a possible D gene (6 bases). The V gene's germline CDR1 is SGHRS and CDR2 YFSETQ. The CDR3 has 14 residues. Trimming removed 4 bases at V and 7 bases at J, with 17 bases between. The CDR3: CASSGGTQEGTQYF. The CDR3 nucleotides are TGCGCCAGCAGCGGAGGGACTCAGGAGGGGACCCAGTACTTC.

In this sample, this clonotype turned up a few times. This chain connects TRBV4-1 to TRBJ1-2; D unresolved. Germline CDR1 is MGHRA and CDR2 is YSYEKL. Trimming left V 2 bases short and J 8 bases short, with 9 bases between. The CDR3 is 12 amino acids. DNA for the CDR3: TGCGCCAGCAGCCAATCACCCGCGGGCTACACCTTC. Protein: CASSQSPAGYTF.

V is TRBV20-1 and J is TRBJ2-3; 7 nucleotides align to TRBD2. V was clipped by 1 base and J by 5 bases; unmatched bases: 6. Germline V lookup: CDR1 DFQATT, CDR2 SNEGSKA (reference sequence). The CDR3 has 14 residues. The CDR3 bases are TGCAGTGCTAGAGGGGGGGGGGTGGAAGATACGCAGTATTTT. Its translation is CSARGGGVEDTQYF.

The chain is built from TRBV7-2 and TRBJ2-1, with 11 bases aligning to TRBD2. V shed 7 bases and J 2 bases; nucleotides not matched to a gene: 4. Looked up from germline, CDR1 is SGHTA and CDR2 is FQGNSA. The CDR3 is made up of 15 amino acids. In DNA, the CDR3 is TGTGCCAGCACGACTAGCGGGAAGCCCTACAATGAGCAGTTCTTC. Translation: CASTTSGKPYNEQFF.

The chain carries TRBV29-1 and TRBJ2-1, with 7 bases matching TRBD1. The J call may be in error: the DNA end matches TRBJ2-7 better. The germline V gene encodes CDR1 SQVTM and CDR2 ANQGSEA. This CDR3 comprises 14 residues. CDR3 nucleotides: TGCAGCGGCGCCGGACAGGTGGCCTACAATGAGCAGTACTTC. It translates to CSGAGQVAYNEQYF.

A few counts support this clonotype. The chain links TRBV2 to TRBJ2-1, with no clear D. The CDR3 length is 12 residues. Per the germline V gene, CDR1 is SNHLY and CDR2 is FYNNEI. V lost 7 bases and J 0 bases, leaving 4 bases between the germline ends. In DNA form, the CDR3 reads TGTGCCAGCAAGGCCTCCTACAATGAGCAGTTCTTC. It encodes CASKASYNEQFF.

The V gene is TRBV4-2, the J gene TRBJ1-4; D gene ambiguous. Germline V CDR1 and CDR2: LGHNA, YNFKEQ. The ends were cut back, 0 bases at V and 8 bases at J, with 13 bases in the middle. The CDR3 spans 15 residues. CDR3 in amino acids: CASSQESGAAEKLFF. The CDR3 nucleotides are TGTGCCAGCAGCCAAGAATCCGGAGCAGCCGAAAAACTGTTTTTT.

J is TRBJ2-5 and V is TRBV20-1; D perhaps matches TRBD2 (7 bases). CDR3 size: 15 residues. Germline CDR1 is DFQATT and CDR2 is SNEGSKA (reference sequence). Trimming removed 6 bases from V and 1 base from J, with 18 bases in between. The DNA for the CDR3 is TGCAGTGCCAGCAGGGGCGGGGGTCTCCAAGAGACCCAGTACTTC. Translation gives CSASRGGGLQETQYF.